This T cell receptor beta chain was sequenced during a study of T cell clones after liver transplantation. Study-wide context: TCRbeta sequencing after a pre-transplant mixed lymphocyte reaction identified graft-donor-reactive clones, later tracked in post-transplant blood. Three of the eight recipients were HCV-positive; the rest had non-autoimmune, non-viral transplant indications. At least one year of complete immunosuppression withdrawal without enzymes over twice normal defined tolerance.

Generated by immunoSEQ multiplex PCR, the TCRdb table keeps only in-frame clones and is missing some. The table includes 7,000 to 8,000 clones, roughly 80% detected once. Trimming stripped 1 base from V and 11 bases from J, with 10 bases between. Germline V lookup: CDR1 SGHKS, CDR2 YYEKEE (reference sequence). The CDR3 length is 11 residues. The input for sequencing was CD8+ T cells from blood, taken before liver transplant. The rearrangement links TRBV5-5 to TRBJ2-7, with D tentatively TRBD2 (5 bases). The sequence came from a human donor who received a liver transplant. The CDR3 nucleotides read TGTGCCAGCAGCTTGACTAGTATGGAGTACTTC. It translates to CASSLTSMEYF.